Listed below are T cell receptor beta chains from one sample, sequenced in a study of T cells in localized non-small cell lung cancer. The protocol was immunoSEQ multiplex PCR, while the TCRdb copy is restricted to in-frame clones and leaves out a portion. The table records some 25,000 clones, more than 70% of them present only once. Material: peripheral blood mononuclear cells, obtained before any cancer treatment. All receptors derive from a woman aged 35 to 69 with stage III lung adenocarcinoma. CDR3s include the opening cysteine and the closing phenylalanine or tryptophan. D genes are given only for firm matches. A clone size is listed for some rows: how often the clone was seen (once, few, many), or a class if it is expanded.

v_gene	d_gene	abundance	j_gene	CDR3aa	CDR3nt
TRBV5-1	TRBD2	NA	TRBJ2-1	CASSEKGLTYNEQFF	TGCGCCAGCAGCGAGAAGGGACTAACTTACAATGAGCAGTTCTTC
TRBV7-9	NA	NA	TRBJ2-3	CASNFTDTQYF	TGTGCCAGCAACTTCACAGATACGCAGTATTTT
TRBV6-5	NA	NA	TRBJ1-6	CASSYDWGAGNSPLHF	TGTGCCAGCAGTTACGATTGGGGGGCAGGGAATTCACCCCTCCACTTT
TRBV19	NA	few	TRBJ1-1	CASSFFTNTEAFF	TGTGCCAGTAGTTTCTTCACGAACACTGAAGCTTTCTTT
TRBV7-9	TRBD1	once	TRBJ2-5	CASRLGQGQETQYF	TGTGCCAGCAGACTGGGACAGGGGCAAGAGACCCAGTACTTC
TRBV5-6	NA	once	TRBJ1-2	CASSSGLYGYTF	TGTGCCAGCAGCTCTGGACTTTATGGCTACACCTTC
TRBV15	NA	NA	TRBJ1-5	CATQELQRGNNQPQHF	TGTGCCACCCAAGAGTTACAGAGGGGGAATAATCAGCCCCAGCATTTT
TRBV6-6	TRBD2	NA	TRBJ2-5	CASSYTSGQETQYF	TGTGCCAGCAGTTACACTAGCGGGCAAGAGACCCAGTACTTC
TRBV27	TRBD1	NA	TRBJ1-2	CASHGQGDYGYTF	TGTGCCAGCCACGGACAGGGTGACTATGGCTACACCTTC
TRBV6-5	NA	NA	TRBJ2-7	CASSYRTYYEQYF	TGTGCCAGCAGTTACCGAACTTACTACGAGCAGTACTTC
TRBV5-6	NA	few	TRBJ1-2	CASSPLTADYGYTF	TGTGCCAGCAGCCCATTAACAGCAGACTATGGCTACACCTTC
TRBV7-2	TRBD2	NA	TRBJ2-2	CASSSGSPGGELFF	TGTGCCAGCTCTAGCGGGAGTCCGGGCGGGGAGCTGTTTTTT
TRBV7-8	TRBD2	NA	TRBJ2-1	CASSLDAPTLAGNEQFF	TGTGCCAGCAGCTTAGATGCTCCAACTCTAGCGGGCAATGAGCAGTTCTTC
TRBV10-2	NA	NA	TRBJ1-5	CASSESKSGVQPQHF	TGCGCCAGCAGTGAGTCCAAGAGTGGGGTACAGCCCCAGCATTTT
TRBV18	NA	NA	TRBJ2-4	CASSPGGHRGDIQYF	TGTGCCAGCTCACCTGGCGGACACAGAGGTGACATTCAGTACTTC
TRBV15	NA	NA	TRBJ2-1	CATSTEGDNEQFF	TGTGCCACCAGCACGGAGGGGGACAATGAGCAGTTCTTC
TRBV11-2	NA	NA	TRBJ2-3	CASSLGGSGTDTQYF	TGTGCCAGCAGCTTAGGGGGTAGTGGCACAGATACGCAGTATTTT
TRBV7-2	NA	NA	TRBJ2-5	CASRQSLSYSETQYF	TGTGCCAGCAGACAGTCCCTTAGCTATTCAGAGACCCAGTACTTC
TRBV9	TRBD2	few	TRBJ2-3	CASSVEIAGGTVTDTQYF	TGTGCCAGCAGCGTAGAGATAGCGGGGGGGACGGTCACAGATACGCAGTATTTT
TRBV7-8	TRBD2	NA	TRBJ2-1	CASSLEGGRWNEQFF	TGTGCCAGCAGCTTAGAGGGCGGGAGGTGGAATGAGCAGTTCTTC
TRBV6-5	TRBD2	NA	TRBJ2-3	CASSYSSGGGTPAQYF	TGTGCCAGCAGTTACTCGTCGGGGGGGGGCACACCTGCGCAGTATTTT
TRBV5-6	TRBD1	NA	TRBJ2-7	CASSLGTGIYEQYF	TGTGCCAGCAGCTTGGGGACAGGGATCTACGAGCAGTACTTC
TRBV13	NA	NA	TRBJ2-5	CASSSLGSGETQYF	TGTGCCAGCAGCTCCCTAGGATCGGGGGAGACCCAGTACTTC
TRBV7-2	NA	NA	TRBJ1-2	CASSLDQGSYGYTF	TGTGCCAGCAGCTTAGATCAGGGGAGCTATGGCTACACCTTC
TRBV2	NA	NA	TRBJ1-5	CASSALSPAQSPQHF	TGTGCCAGCAGCGCCCTGAGCCCCGCGCAATCACCCCAGCATTTT
TRBV6-1	NA	NA	TRBJ2-5	CASSEVTRGTQYF	TGTGCCAGCAGTGAAGTGACTCGCGGGACCCAGTACTTC
TRBV4-1	TRBD2	NA	TRBJ2-7	CASSQPSGRPYEQYF	TGCGCCAGCAGCCAACCTAGCGGGAGGCCCTACGAGCAGTACTTC
TRBV5-1	TRBD1	NA	TRBJ1-3	CASSLNPTGGSGNTIYF	TGCGCCAGCAGCTTGAACCCCACAGGGGGCTCTGGAAACACCATATATTTT
TRBV7-6	TRBD2	NA	TRBJ2-5	CASSRLAGETQYF	TGTGCCAGCAGTCGACTAGCAGGAGAGACCCAGTACTTC
TRBV5-5	TRBD1	NA	TRBJ2-1	CASSLGQGSYNEQFF	TGTGCCAGCAGCTTGGGACAGGGCTCCTACAATGAGCAGTTCTTC
TRBV5-4	TRBD1	NA	TRBJ1-1	CASSRDSLNTEAFF	TGTGCCAGCAGCAGGGACAGCCTGAACACTGAAGCTTTCTTT
TRBV27	TRBD1	NA	TRBJ2-7	CASSLTGAYERYF	TGTGCCAGCAGTCTGACAGGGGCCTACGAGCGGTACTTC
TRBV6-6	TRBD2	NA	TRBJ2-3	CASSSGLAGVGDTQYF	TGTGCCAGCAGTTCGGGACTAGCGGGAGTTGGAGATACGCAGTATTTT
TRBV7-2	NA	once	TRBJ2-1	CASSLRRGSSYNEQFF	TGTGCCAGCAGCTTACGACGGGGGAGCTCCTACAATGAGCAGTTCTTC
TRBV5-1	NA	NA	TRBJ2-1	CASSLAAAGASYNEQFF	TGCGCCAGCAGCTTGGCCGCTGCGGGGGCCTCCTACAATGAGCAGTTCTTC